A single sample gave rise to the 9 T cell receptor beta chains below, sequenced in a study of a mutant IDH1 vaccine in newly diagnosed glioma. Regarding time point: week 47, end of study. Each dose delivered 300 ug of mutant IDH1 20-mer peptide subcutaneously with imiquimod. The antigens of these receptors remain unknown. Sequencing was performed with immunoSEQ multiplex PCR; in TCRdb, only in-frame clones are kept and a portion is missing. The data contain roughly 51,000 clones, about 81% of them seen just once; the ten biggest clones take up under 4.5%. The input for sequencing was PBMCs, taken from a glioma patient whose treatment included an IDH1 peptide vaccine. These receptors were obtained from a woman younger than 45 with glioma. Some clones in this sample may be carry-over from other donors' samples.

The chain links TRBV6-5 to TRBJ1-1, with D possibly TRBD1 on 5 matching bases. Deletions cut 0 bases from V and 4 bases from J, with 9 bases between. This CDR3 has 14 residues. Looked up from germline, CDR1 is MNHEY and CDR2 is SVGAGI. CDR3 residues: CASSYSGTGTEAFF. DNA for the CDR3: TGTGCCAGCAGTTACTCAGGGACGGGCACTGAAGCTTTCTTT.

This chain links TRBV21-1 with TRBJ2-1; the D call in the table, TRBD1, was not verified against the DNA. TRBV21-1 is described as a pseudogene. This CDR3 is built from 17 residues. CDR3 sequence: CASTEPLQGPSYNEQFF. Written as DNA, the CDR3 is TGTGCCAGCACCGAGCCACTACAGGGACCTTCCTACAATGAGCAGTTCTTC.

This sequence joins TRBV2 and TRBJ2-4; 7 bases align to TRBD1. Trimming removed 8 bases from V and 7 bases from J; junction bases left unmatched: 2. The V gene's germline CDR1 is SNHLY and CDR2 FYNNEI. This CDR3 has 11 residues. The CDR3 nucleotides are TGTGCCAGCGGGGACAGCAACATTCAGTACTTC. Amino acid sequence: CASGDSNIQYF.

The V call is TRBV29-1, the J call TRBJ2-2, with D perhaps given as TRBD1 or TRBD2 (5 bases each). The CDR3 contains 12 residues. Looked up from germline, CDR1 is SQVTM and CDR2 is ANQGSEA. The CDR3 protein is CTGTRATGELFF. The CDR3 DNA follows: TGCACCGGGACCCGAGCCACCGGGGAGCTGTTTTTT.

The table lists this clone with a few counts. Other DNA sequences in this sample translate to the same CDR3. V and J are TRBV6-6 and TRBJ1-1, with unresolved D. This CDR3 has 11 residues. Looked up from germline, CDR1 is MNHNY and CDR2 is SVGAGI (reference sequence). Trimming cost V 9 bases and J 0 bases, with 5 bases left between them. The CDR3 loop reads CASSVNTEAFF. The CDR3 DNA is TGTGCCAGTTCGGTGAACACTGAAGCTTTCTTT.

V usage is TRBV30 and J usage is TRBJ2-3, with 9 bases lining up with TRBD2. Germline V gene data show CDR1 as GTSNPN and CDR2 as SVGIG (reference sequence). CDR3 length equals 15 residues. Trimming at V came to 8 bases and at J to 2 bases, leaving 11 bases not matched to a gene. DNA of the CDR3: TGTGCCGGGCCACCGGGACTAGCAACCACAGATACGCAGTATTTT. Translation: CAGPPGLATTDTQYF.

The chain couples TRBV27 to TRBJ1-1; D is uncertain. Germline values: CDR1 MNHEY, CDR2 SMNVEV (reference sequence). The ends were cut back, 7 bases at V and 8 bases at J, with 11 bases in the middle. The CDR3 contains 11 residues. The CDR3 loop is CASTLSGEAFF. The CDR3 DNA is TGTGCCAGCACTCTGAGTGGAGAAGCTTTCTTT.

In this sample, this clone turned up a few times. The DNA for the CDR3 is TGTGCCATCGCGGGACAGGGGGCAGCTGAAGCTTTCTTT. Its translation: CAIAGQGAAEAFF. The V gene is TRBV10-3, the J gene TRBJ1-1, with 12 bases matching TRBD1. The CDR3 consists of 13 residues. Germline-derived CDR1 and CDR2 are ENHRY and SYGVKD. The J segment lost 6 bases and the V segment lost 8 bases, leaving 4 bases of the junction unmatched.

The chain has TRBV9 and TRBJ2-7; 11 bases fit TRBD2. Germline CDR1 is SGDLS and CDR2 is YYNGEE. This CDR3 contains 15 residues. The ends lost 4 bases at V and 1 base at J; junction bases unmatched: 4. The CDR3 is CASSPGTSGSYEQYF. The CDR3 nucleotides are TGTGCCAGCAGCCCTGGGACTAGCGGTTCCTACGAGCAGTACTTC.